This is a list of T cell receptor beta chains from one sample in a study of PD-1 blockade in mismatch repair-deficient tumors. This table comes from immunoSEQ multiplex PCR, and its TCRdb copy is limited to in-frame clones, with some not included. The data hold fewer than 50,000 clones, with roughly three quarters observed a single time. The sequencing here drew on peripheral blood, taken 4 weeks after starting pembrolizumab. The origin of the receptors is an adult with mismatch repair-deficient cancer. Both conserved end residues are part of each CDR3. Fields, in order: CDR3 length, V gene, J gene, CDR3 protein.

>16|TRBV7-8|TRBJ2-1
CASSLATTGTYNEQFF
>14|TRBV6-5|TRBJ2-7
CASSYRAGGDEQYF
>12|TRBV7-9|TRBJ1-2
CASSRDGYGYTF
>16|TRBV11-3|TRBJ2-2
CASSLVAGDITGELFF
>15|TRBV15|TRBJ2-3
CATSSSGRASDTQYF
>15|TRBV2|TRBJ1-1
CASDPWDGSSTEAFF
>16|TRBV28|TRBJ2-7
CASSPLVAGGHYEQYF
>14|TRBV6-1|TRBJ2-3
CARSAGGPTDTQYF
>17|TRBV18|TRBJ2-1
CASSSRTSGNFNNEQFF
>13|TRBV19|TRBJ2-5
CASSILGGETQYF
>18|TRBV4-1|TRBJ2-3
CASSPTPNPSGGTDTQYF
>16|TRBV10-3|TRBJ1-3
CAIRTPGKTPGNTIYF
>13|TRBV6-9|TRBJ1-1
CASSYSPDRGAFF
>15|TRBV5-8|TRBJ2-7
CASSLGSWGWYEQYF
>15|TRBV6-5|TRBJ2-2
CASSPHPSNTGELFF
>14|TRBV5-1|TRBJ1-1
CASSFGGQNTEAFF
>16|TRBV7-6|TRBJ1-4
CASSLEQAGVNEKLFF
>16|TRBV5-1|TRBJ2-1
CASSLAGDVVGNEQFF
>13|TRBV6-4|TRBJ2-7
CASRRDYSYEQYF
>15|TRBV9|TRBJ2-5
CASSELTGVQETQYF
>19|TRBV4-3|TRBJ2-3
CASSQRPNVLAGGPNTQYF
>14|TRBV7-8|TRBJ2-7
CASSLAAGALEQYF
>15|TRBV7-2|TRBJ2-3
CASSYRDTFTDTQYF
>18|TRBV7-3|TRBJ2-3
CASSQDTTSPSSTDTQYF
>14|TRBV9|TRBJ1-5
CASSTTGGGQPQHF
>14|TRBV28|TRBJ2-7
CASSKDRGVHEQYF
>14|TRBV5-1|TRBJ1-2
CASSFGQGAYGYTF
>13|TRBV6-5|TRBJ2-7
CASSSTSRDEQYF
>12|TRBV10-2|TRBJ2-3
CASSESWDTQYF
>13|TRBV27|TRBJ2-2
CASSSTSIGELFF
>11|TRBV20-1|TRBJ2-3
CSAGDTDTQYF
>13|TRBV6-5|TRBJ1-2
CASSRTANYGYTF
>13|TRBV10-3|TRBJ2-7
CAISALSSYEQYF
>13|TRBV5-8|TRBJ2-5
CASSRYFQETQYF
>15|TRBV6-1|TRBJ2-7
CASSGTSGTSFEQYF
>14|TRBV4-1|TRBJ2-2
CASSQDTSTGELFF
>15|TRBV4-3|TRBJ1-2
CASSQVPGAGWDYTF
>14|TRBV13|TRBJ2-1
CASSPPTANNEQFF
>15|TRBV6-5|TRBJ2-3
CASSYGDARTDTQYF
>12|TRBV30|TRBJ1-2
CAWTQGAHGYTF
>14|TRBV28|TRBJ2-7
CASSSPDKPYEQYF
>14|TRBV15|TRBJ2-7
CATSREELTYEQYF
>16|TRBV2|TRBJ1-2
CASSALWTDEYYGYTF
>15|TRBV19|TRBJ2-3
CASSIGGSGTDTQYF
>13|TRBV29-1|TRBJ1-1
CSVEGTGLWEAFF